This TCR beta chain appears in the sequencing data of a study of T cells after yellow fever vaccination. This clonotype has more than one count but fewer than ten. V gave up 1 base and J gave up 7 bases; unmatched junction bases: 7. Germline V gene lookup returns CDR1 LGHNA and CDR2 YNFKEQ. The CDR3 extends over 16 amino acids. TCRdb reprocessed the 5' RACE reads via MiXCR and lists one record per CDR3 protein. The sample includes around 590,000 distinct CDR3 sequences, 9% to 15% of them seen just once. The sequence came from a man aged 25 to 45 who received the YFV17D yellow fever vaccine. This specimen was PBMCs, taken on the day of the yellow fever booster vaccination. This chain connects TRBV4-2 to TRBJ2-1, with TRBD2 matching over 10 bases. The CDR3 nucleotides read TGTGCCAGCAGCCAAGGTCCTAGCGGGAGTGGGAATGAGCAGTTCTTC. The encoded protein is CASSQGPSGSGNEQFF.